This T cell receptor beta chain was obtained from a study of low-dose radiotherapy and immunotherapy resistance in tumors. In the study overall: Cohort 1 patients were irradiated with 0.5 Gy fractions every 2 weeks to 6.5 Gy total. Cohort 2 patients were irradiated with 1 Gy every two weeks, reaching 13 Gy over 26 weeks.

The CDR3 contains 16 residues. Germline CDR1 reads SGHNT; CDR2 reads YYREEE (reference sequence). Priming of first-strand cDNA relied on TRAV- and TRBV-specific primers (covering alpha and beta chains). The authors ran about 20 PCR cycles to amplify TCRs with a constant-region primer and V-primer adapter. Each CDR3 protein gets one entry after TCRdb re-called the reads with MiXCR. The data show about 100,000 distinct CDR3 sequences, with around 21% seen just once and about 4% held by the top ten. Turning to this clonotype: Sequence at one end of the junction differs from germline and may be a read error.

Time point in this sample: after trial treatment. Treatment: LDRT plus nivolumab, ipilimumab, low-dose cyclophosphamide and aspirin (RACIN trial). This receptor was identified in a male donor with prostate cancer. Material: PBMCs, obtained after low-dose radiotherapy plus immunotherapy. J is TRBJ2-5 and V is TRBV5-4; a possible D gene is TRBD2 (5 bases). The CDR3 loop is CASSQSTPGYQETQYF. CDR3 DNA: TGCGCCAGCAGTCAAAGTACCCCGGGATACCAAGAGACCCAGTACTTC. The complete variable domain, with remaining parts taken from reference TRBV5-4 and TRBJ2-5, reads ETGVTQSPTHLIKTRGQQVTLRCSSQSGHNTVSWYQQALGQGPQFIFQYYREEENGRGNFPPRFSGLQFPNYSSELNVNALELDDSALYLCASSQSTPGYQETQYFGPGTRLLVL.